This TCR beta chain was identified in a study of PD-L1 blockade in urothelial cancer. On the study more broadly: It was in 2014 that patients started atezolizumab at 1,200 mg intravenously every 3 weeks. Prior exposure to chemotherapy in patients amounted to 0 to 3 regimens received.

Germline assignment: CDR1 SGHVS and CDR2 FNYEAQ. The V gene lost 3 bases and the J gene lost 0 bases, with 8 bases spanning the gap. The CDR3 length is 15 residues. Time point of the sample: pretreatment peripheral blood. Sample contribution per patient ranged from 1 to 8, covering pretreatment and on-treatment. Repertoires were generated with immunoSEQ multiplex PCR, while TCRdb's copy carries only in-frame clones and drops some. The sample lists under 95,000 clones, about 85% occurring once. The J gene is TRBJ2-2, the V gene TRBV7-6; tentative D call: TRBD2 (7 bases). The clonotype originates from a man between 60 and 75 years old with urothelial cancer. The source was PBMCs, collected around atezolizumab (anti-PD-L1) treatment. CDR3: CASSLGGPNTGELFF. In DNA form, the CDR3 reads TGTGCCAGCAGCTTGGGGGGGCCGAACACCGGGGAGCTGTTTTTT.